The sequence of this T cell receptor beta chain was determined in a study of metastatic and nonmetastatic thyroid tumors (dated by TCRdb to the early 2020s). About the investigation overall: For patients with malignant and with benign thyroid disease, the researchers compared repertoires between peripheral blood samples and tumor or nodule tissue samples.

Library creation used PCR. The sequencer was an Illumina HiSeq 4000. The TCR beta-chain CDR3 region of each patient was profiled by high-throughput sequencing. Per the original workflow: A classifier to discriminate distant-metastatic papillary thyroid cancer patients was built from CDR3 differences across clinicopathological groups. To measure repertoire diversity the researchers used the Shannon index, while the Morisita-Horn index served to gauge how similar the tumor and blood repertoires were. The raw public reads went through TCRdb reprocessing: fastp at Q25, MiXCR clone calling, in-frame beta chains kept. In this record, the V and J calls reflect TCRdb's handling and not the investigators' own analysis. This sample lists about 8,100 clones; 44% were detected once. In total, the top ten clones hold about a third of the sample. Results and caveats for the whole study, not just this receptor: In both blood and tumor samples, TCR beta diversity was reported to be significantly higher in malignant tumors than in benign nodules.

No patient had received any treatment before thyroid surgery. The study retrospectively analysed patient clinical samples collected from the early 2010s to the late 2010s using T-cell receptor beta sequencing. This clone has just a few counts. What this receptor recognizes is not known. One base away there is no much larger clone; base qualities are not given. The receptor comes from a male donor with papillary thyroid cancer or a benign thyroid nodule (not recorded which). Some clones in this sample may be carry-over from other donors' samples. The material sequenced was tumor tissue.

The CDR3 reads as follows: CASSSNRFISKAHTQYF. The DNA is as follows: TGTGCCAGCAGTTCCAACCGGTTTATCTCGAAGGCTCATACGCAGTATTTT. The chain couples TRBV27 to TRBJ2-3; no confident D gene assignment can be made. The CDR3 runs 17 amino acids, cysteine and phenylalanine included. Only the CDR3 part of the read is kept: 51 bases, read in frame from the first base. The CDR1 and CDR2 encoded by the germline V gene (reference sequence) are MNHEY and SMNVEV. The trim is 4 bases for V and 7 bases for J, with a gap of 24 bases between the germline ends.